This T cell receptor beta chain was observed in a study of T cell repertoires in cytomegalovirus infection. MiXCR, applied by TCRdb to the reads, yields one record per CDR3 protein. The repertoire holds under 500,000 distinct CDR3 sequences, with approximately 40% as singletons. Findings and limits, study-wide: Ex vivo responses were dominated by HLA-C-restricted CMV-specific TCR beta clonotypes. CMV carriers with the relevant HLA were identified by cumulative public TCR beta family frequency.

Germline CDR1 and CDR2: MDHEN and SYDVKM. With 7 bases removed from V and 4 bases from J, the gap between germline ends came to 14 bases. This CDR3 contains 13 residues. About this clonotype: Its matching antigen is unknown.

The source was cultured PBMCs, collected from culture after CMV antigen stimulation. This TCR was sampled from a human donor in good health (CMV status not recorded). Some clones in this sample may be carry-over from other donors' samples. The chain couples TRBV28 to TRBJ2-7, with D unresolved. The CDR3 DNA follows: TGTGCCAGCACCCCCCTGGCCCCATACGAGCAGTACTTC. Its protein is CASTPLAPYEQYF. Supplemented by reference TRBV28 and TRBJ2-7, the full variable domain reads DVKVTQSSRYLVKRTGEKVFLECVQDMDHENMFWYRQDPGLGLRLIYFSYDVKMKEKGDIPEGYSVSREKKERFSLILESASTNQTSMYLCASTPLAPYEQYFGPGTRLTVT.